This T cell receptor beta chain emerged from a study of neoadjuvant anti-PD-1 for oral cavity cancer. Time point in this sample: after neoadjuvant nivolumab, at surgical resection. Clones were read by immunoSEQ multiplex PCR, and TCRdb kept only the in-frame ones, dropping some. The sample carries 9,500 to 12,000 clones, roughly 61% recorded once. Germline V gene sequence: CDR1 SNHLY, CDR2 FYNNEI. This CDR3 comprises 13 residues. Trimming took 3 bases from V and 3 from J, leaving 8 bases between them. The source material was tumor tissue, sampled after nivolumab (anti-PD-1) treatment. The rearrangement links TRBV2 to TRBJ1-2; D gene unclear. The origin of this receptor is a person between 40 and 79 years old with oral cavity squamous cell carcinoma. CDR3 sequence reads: CASSDSTDYGYTF. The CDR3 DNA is TGTGCCAGCAGTGATTCCACCGACTATGGCTACACCTTC.